This T cell receptor beta chain was identified during a study of post-analysis software for immune sequencing data. Study-level findings and limits: Five or six TRBV segments, including TRBV5-6, TRBV5-1 and TRBV20-1, were more frequent in patients than controls.

J was trimmed by 4 bases and V by 3 bases; bases with no gene match: 8. Germline CDR1 is SGDLS and CDR2 is YYNGEE. The CDR3 covers 17 residues. This clonotype was counted only a few times. Its antigen is not known. TCR beta libraries were prepared from cDNA with unique molecular identifiers. Some 540,000 cDNA molecules were obtained from about 0.98 to 11 million T cells. MiXCR was run by TCRdb on the PCR reads, yielding one entry per CDR3 protein. This sample yields hundreds of thousands of distinct CDR3 sequences, of which under 70% are seen a single time; roughly 4.4% belongs to the top ten. V usage is TRBV9 and J usage is TRBJ2-3; 13 bases line up with TRBD2. The TCR sequence derives from a girl aged 10 to 17 with multiple sclerosis. Sequencing was done on a sample of blood. CDR3 sequence: CASSASGTSGTSDTQYF. The CDR3 region has the DNA TGTGCCAGCAGCGCATCCGGGACTAGCGGGACTTCAGATACGCAGTATTTT.